This TCR beta chain was captured by sequencing in a study of T cells in Graves' hyperthyroidism and ophthalmopathy (dated by TCRdb to the late 2010s). Context from the whole study: Peripheral blood was collected at initial diagnosis, before any treatment. According to the paper, TCR Vbeta CDR3 sequencing was carried out on approximately 140 peripheral blood samples, which came from more than 40 ophthalmopathy, 70 to 80 hyperthyroidism and roughly 17 progressor patients. Whether ophthalmopathy could be predicted prospectively was tested in an independent validation cohort made up of roughly 19 hyperthyroidism patients plus 17 patients who later progressed to ophthalmopathy. To identify TCR V-J signatures that set the groups apart, the researchers used a discovery cohort of 90 to 100 patients, made up of roughly 40 with Graves' ophthalmopathy and about 55 with stable Graves' hyperthyroidism. The 100 or so discovery patients were divided at random into training and test sets in a 7:3 ratio. Once sampling was done, hyperthyroidism patients were given methimazole at a starting dose of 30 mg daily, whereas ophthalmopathy patients were given high-dose intravenous methylprednisolone. In addition, the study compared T-cell repertoires in thyroid tissue and in blood from roughly six Graves' hyperthyroidism patients. General findings and caveats noted by the study authors: Sample size was not statistically predetermined, and blinding of investigators to group allocation was not performed. In validation, the model predicted progression to ophthalmopathy with roughly 70% sensitivity and 72.22% specificity, a median of approximately 6.7 months before onset. A 13 V-J signature model separated ophthalmopathy from stable hyperthyroidism, with around 90% sensitivity and 81% to 83% specificity in cross-validation and 80%/75% in testing. Most expanded thyroid clonotypes (frequency above 0.001) were also detected in blood, suggesting blood repertoires may reflect thyroid immune responses.

Ophthalmopathy patients had moderately to severely active disease, Clinical Activity Score of at least 3, NOSPECS grade of at least 4, and duration under 3 months. Exclusion was applied to patients with uncontrolled infections, other autoimmune diseases, pregnancy or lactation. Diagnoses were established on the basis of clinical symptoms, serum thyroxine and TRAb, thyroid ultrasound, and orbital computed tomography. PBMCs were separated from roughly 10 ml of fresh peripheral blood using Ficoll-Paque density gradient centrifugation. Trizol reagent was used to extract total RNA, and RNA quality was then checked on an Agilent 2100 Bioanalyzer. Turning to this clonotype: The target of this receptor is not known. Relative to the germline gene, one junction end is altered; a read error may explain this.

TCR beta CDR3 regions were amplified from RNA transcripts. For the first round of RT-PCR on the TCR CDR3, the HTBI primer set was used together with the Qiagen OneStep RT-PCR kit. A second multiplex PCR round built the libraries, followed by size selection and purification. Sequencing of the libraries was done on an Illumina HiSeq2000 using paired-end 100 bp reads. On the study's bioinformatics: Raw data were processed with SOAPnuke, discarding reads with adapters, uncalled bases, mean Phred below 15, or no exact constant-primer or identifier match. COPE v1.2.5 was used to merge the high-quality paired reads, and each unique nucleotide sequence was defined as a clonotype. Clonotypes were aligned to IMGT TRBV, TRBD and TRBJ reference segments using MiTCR v1.1. The analysis included only V-J combinations with a frequency above 0.0001, which together covered roughly 99% of the repertoires. A TCS score was defined as the ratio of F50 (clonal expansion) to E x V (chaos), with BLOSUM62-based TCRdist applied between CDR3 peptides within each V-J. Welch's t-statistics and random forest reduced 500 to 650 V-J features to fewer than 15, which were used in a naive Bayes classifier (R e1071). TCRdb cleaned the public reads at Q25 with fastp, built clones with MiXCR and kept in-frame beta chains. Rows with one shared CDR3 protein collapse into an entry with the most common genes and DNA. The V and J calls shown here were made by TCRdb, not taken from the authors' results. Here the sample has 450,000 to 650,000 distinct CDR3 sequences; 17% occur a single time. The leading ten clones occupy approximately 16% of the sample.

Inclusive of the bounding cysteine and phenylalanine, the CDR3 is 13 residues long. Only CDR3 DNA remains: 39 bases, in frame from the first base. The germline V gene (reference sequence) provides CDR1 SGHAT and CDR2 FQDESV. Sequencing used blood. The chain joins TRBV11-1 to TRBJ1-1; no D gene is confidently identified. The receptor comes from a woman between 18 and 29 years old with Graves' ophthalmopathy. CDR3 region: CDSSLALNTEAFF. The nucleotide sequence reads as follows: TGTGACAGCAGCTTAGCGTTGAACACTGAAGCTTTCTTT.